What follows are 9 T cell receptor beta chains derived from one specimen sequenced in a study of Ad26.COV2.S vaccination and SARS-CoV-2 variants. Libraries were prepared by immunoSEQ multiplex PCR; TCRdb keeps only in-frame clonotypes and omits some of them. The table lists a few hundred thousand clones, under 90% of them singletons. Treatment described: approximately 18 received Ad26.COV2.S at low or high dose, single or two shots; roughly five received placebo; per-sample allocation not given. It was on day 63 after the first vaccine or placebo injection that samples were taken. This sample comprised peripheral blood, obtained in a trial of Ad26.COV2.S vaccine versus placebo. These TCRs come from a person aged 18-65 years who received the Ad26.COV2.S COVID-19 vaccine or a placebo.

The CDR3 sequence: CASGPRGGSYNEQFF. CDR3 DNA sequence: TGTGCTAGTGGACCCCGGGGGGGCTCCTACAATGAGCAGTTCTTC. This chain uses TRBV12-5 with TRBJ2-1, with 8 bases matching TRBD2. The CDR3 is made up of 15 amino acids. Germline V gene data show CDR1 as LGHNT and CDR2 as FRNRAP. The trim removed 6 bases at V and 0 bases at J, leaving 4 bases unmatched.

The rearrangement joins TRBV9 to TRBJ2-7; either TRBD1 or TRBD2 may fit D (5 bases each). Germline CDR1 SGDLS, CDR2 YYNGEE. Trimming stripped 4 bases from V and 0 bases from J, with 14 bases between. CDR3 length: 15 residues. As DNA, the CDR3 is TGTGCCAGCAGCCACCGGGACCCGAGCTCCTACGAGCAGTACTTC. It specifies CASSHRDPSSYEQYF. Complete variable domain (other parts from reference TRBV9 and TRBJ2-7): DSGVTQTPKHLITATGQRVTLRCSPRSGDLSVYWYQQSLDQGLQFLIQYYNGEERAKGNILERFSAQQFPDLHSELNLSSLELGDSALYFCASSHRDPSSYEQYFGPGTRLTVT.

This clone appeared a single time. J is TRBJ2-7 and V is TRBV5-4; 11 positions match TRBD2. The V gene's germline CDR1 is SGHNT and CDR2 YYREEE (reference sequence). V trimming: 4 bases; J trimming: 6 bases; junction bases outside the gene matches: 3. The CDR3 is made up of 13 amino acids. The DNA of the CDR3 is TGTGCCAGCAGCCTAGCGGGAGGTCTCGAGCAGTACTTC. Protein: CASSLAGGLEQYF.

The chain recombines TRBV2 with TRBJ2-2; a possible D gene is TRBD2 (5 bases). V dropped 7 bases and J dropped 6 bases, with 12 bases sitting between them. Germline values: CDR1 SNHLY, CDR2 FYNNEI. The CDR3 loop spans 13 amino acids. CDR3 DNA sequence: TGTGCCAGCAACCGGGATTGGGCCGGGGAGCTGTTTTTT. Translation gives CASNRDWAGELFF.

A remark on this clone: A read error may produce the germline difference seen at one junction end. The chain links TRBV5-1 to TRBJ2-5, with D possibly being TRBD1 or TRBD2 (5 bases each). This CDR3 region has 14 residues. CDR1 is SGHRS and CDR2 is YFSETQ in the germline V gene. The CDR3 loop is CASSPRDGQGTQYF. The CDR3 coding sequence is TGCGCCAGCAGCCCCCGGGACGGTCAAGGGACCCAGTACTTC.

This clone showed up just a few times. The chain combines TRBV5-6 with TRBJ1-4; D unclear. Germline V gene sequence: CDR1 SGHDT, CDR2 YYEEEE. With 5 bases removed from V and 8 bases from J, the gap between germline ends came to 16 bases. The CDR3 spans 14 residues. The CDR3 DNA is TGTGCCAGCAGTTTCCGGGTGACTAGAGAAAAACTGTTTTTT. This encodes CASSFRVTREKLFF.

This chain connects TRBV10-2 to TRBJ2-7; tentative D call: TRBD2 (5 bases). This CDR3 spans 14 amino acids. CDR1 is WSHSY, CDR2 SAAADI, per germline. Trimming cost V 4 bases and J 8 bases, with 18 bases left between them. The CDR3 here is CASSGGAYLRQQYF. In nucleotides, the CDR3 is TGCGCCAGCAGTGGGGGAGCCTACTTACGCCAGCAGTACTTC.

The chain uses TRBV5-1 and TRBJ2-3; D remains unclear. The V end was cut by 4 bases, the J end by 0 bases, with 9 bases between. The CDR3 length is 14 residues. CDR1 is SGHRS and CDR2 is YFSETQ in the germline V gene. CDR3 DNA: TGCGCCAGCAGCGGATCCCAAAGCACAGATACGCAGTATTTT. The encoded protein is CASSGSQSTDTQYF.

Only a few counts were recorded for this clone. The chain employs TRBV16 and TRBJ1-1; D not certain. Germline V CDR1 and CDR2: KGHSY, FQNENV. With 0 bases removed from V and 4 bases from J, the gap between germline ends came to 9 bases. This CDR3 is built from 14 residues. This chain's CDR3 is CASSQSELITEAFF. The CDR3, as DNA: TGTGCCAGCAGCCAATCGGAACTGATCACTGAAGCTTTCTTT.